This TCR beta chain derives from a study of T cells and Merkel cell carcinoma outcomes. Germline CDR1 SGHRS, CDR2 YFSETQ. The CDR3 totals 15 residues. Trimming removed 1 base from V and 1 base from J, with 12 bases in between. Clones were read by immunoSEQ multiplex PCR, and TCRdb kept only the in-frame ones, dropping some. The sample consists of approximately 20,000 clones, roughly 82% of them appearing once. This chain links TRBV5-1 with TRBJ2-7; maybe TRBD2 (6 bases). The sample was tumor tissue from Merkel cell carcinoma. The sequence came from a human donor with Merkel cell carcinoma. The CDR3 reads CASSLSTGLSYEQYF. In nucleotides, the CDR3 is TGCGCCAGCAGCTTGTCTACGGGACTTTCCTACGAGCAGTACTTC. Filled out from reference TRBV5-1 and TRBJ2-7, the complete variable domain reads KAGVTQTPRYLIKTRGQQVTLSCSPISGHRSVSWYQQTPGQGLQFLFEYFSETQRNKGNFPGRFSGRQFSNSRSEMNVSTLELGDSALYLCASSLSTGLSYEQYFGPGTRLTVT.